The 31 T cell receptor beta chains presented below share a single source sample, sequenced in a study of Graves' ophthalmopathy and Graves' hyperthyroidism. Beta-chain TCR CDR3 regions were amplified from RNA transcripts. Following a first-round RT-PCR that used HTBI primers, a second-round multiplex PCR was carried out. Each CDR3 protein gets one entry after TCRdb re-called the multiplex PCR reads with MiXCR. The sample has just over 600,000 distinct CDR3 sequences; around a fifth are singletons. The sequencing sample was made of peripheral blood. The receptors originated from a woman aged 18 to 35 with stable Graves' hyperthyroidism. Some clones in this sample may be carry-over from other donors' samples.

In DNA form, the CDR3 reads TGTGCCTTCCTCTGGGGGACAGGTGAAGCTTTCTTT. Protein sequence: CAFLWGTGEAFF. The V call is TRBV30, the J call TRBJ1-1, with 8 bases fitting TRBD1. Germline V gene sequence: CDR1 GTSNPN, CDR2 SVGIG (reference sequence). After removal of 7 bases from V and 7 bases from J, the junction contained 8 bases not matched to a gene. The CDR3 runs to 12 residues.

This clonotype was observed at least ten times. V gene TRBV6-5 combines with J gene TRBJ2-7; D call uncertain. This CDR3 is 14 amino acids long. The germline gives CDR1 MNHEY, CDR2 SVGAGI. Trimming cost V 2 bases and J 1 base, with 9 bases left between them. The CDR3 nucleotides are TGTGCCAGCAGTTACACCCGGCGTTCCTACGAGCAGTACTTC. This translates into CASSYTRRSYEQYF.

This clonotype has ten or more counts. The rearrangement joins TRBV7-2 to TRBJ2-7, with D perhaps matching TRBD2 (6 bases). This CDR3 spans 15 amino acids. Germline V gene data show CDR1 as SGHTA and CDR2 as FQGNSA. Trimming removed 3 bases from V and 0 bases from J, with 12 bases in between. CDR3 in amino acids: CASSFLAGPSYEQYF. CDR3 DNA: TGTGCCAGCAGCTTTTTGGCGGGGCCCTCCTACGAGCAGTACTTC.

The chain combines TRBV3-1 with TRBJ2-2; a weak D match, TRBD2 (5 bases). This CDR3 region has 14 residues. CDR1 is LGHDT, CDR2 YNNKEL, per germline (reference sequence). V shed 5 bases and J shed 4 bases, with 11 bases lying between them. The CDR3 nucleotides are TGTGCCAGCAGCGGACTTGCACTCACCGGGGAGCTGTTTTTT. It translates to CASSGLALTGELFF.

In this sample, this clonotype turned up many times. This chain links TRBV2 with TRBJ1-5; 8 bases are shared with TRBD1. CDR3 length equals 16 residues. Germline CDR1 and CDR2: SNHLY and FYNNEI. Losses at the gene ends were 6 bases for V and 2 bases for J; bases not matched to a gene: 9. In DNA, the CDR3 is TGTGCCAGCAGCCAATGGACAGGGTTCGGCAATCAGCCCCAGCATTTT. Its translation is CASSQWTGFGNQPQHF.

This clonotype was found a few times. The chain has TRBV4-1 and TRBJ2-6; TRBD1 agrees at 9 bases. Germline CDR1 is MGHRA and CDR2 is YSYEKL. Trimming at V came to 1 base and at J to 2 bases, leaving 6 bases not matched to a gene. This CDR3 is built from 18 residues. The CDR3 DNA sequence: TGCGCCAGCAGCCAAGGGAGGGACAGGGCGACTGGGGCCAACGTCCTGACTTTC. Its protein is CASSQGRDRATGANVLTF.

Ten or more counts support this clonotype. This sequence joins TRBV7-2 and TRBJ2-5; 8 nucleotides agree with TRBD2. There are 14 residues in the CDR3. Per the germline V gene, CDR1 is SGHTA and CDR2 is FQGNSA. Losses at the gene ends were 5 bases for V and 2 bases for J; bases not matched to a gene: 4. The CDR3 reads CASSRGGWQETQYF. In DNA form, the CDR3 reads TGTGCCAGCAGCCGGGGGGGCTGGCAAGAGACCCAGTACTTC.

This chain joins TRBV6-2 or TRBV6-3 and TRBJ1-2; D remains unclear. This CDR3 spans 12 amino acids. Germline V gene lookup returns CDR1 MNHEY and CDR2 SVGEGT. Trimming took off 2 bases at V and 2 bases at J, with 3 bases between the two ends. The CDR3 sequence is CASSYENYGYTF. CDR3 DNA sequence: TGTGCCAGCAGTTACGAAAACTATGGCTACACCTTC.

The V call is TRBV30, the J call TRBJ2-7, with a possible D match to TRBD2 (6 bases). The length of the CDR3 is 12 residues. Germline V gives CDR1 GTSNPN, CDR2 SVGIG (reference sequence). V was cut by 3 bases and J by 3 bases, with 9 bases left in between. The DNA for the CDR3 is TGTGCCTGGAGCAACGGGGGCTACGAGCAGTACTTC. It encodes CAWSNGGYEQYF.

Regarding this clonotype: An end of the junction differs from the germline gene, which may be a read error. The J gene is TRBJ2-7, the V gene TRBV28; D may be TRBD1 (6 bases). This CDR3 spans 11 amino acids. CDR1 MDHEN and CDR2 SYDVKM come from the germline V gene. The chain's CDR3 is CASRYSGTLNF. The CDR3 region has the DNA TGTGCCAGCAGGTACTCCGGGACACTGAACTTC.

This clonotype was found many times. V gene TRBV2 combines with J gene TRBJ2-7; TRBD1 is a possible D gene (7 bases). Trimming stripped 6 bases from V and 6 bases from J, with 12 bases between. Germline V gene sequence: CDR1 SNHLY, CDR2 FYNNEI. The CDR3 consists of 12 residues. The CDR3 region has the DNA TGTGCCAGCAGGGCCCAGGGGGGCGAGCAGTACTTC. Translated: CASRAQGGEQYF.

The rearrangement joins TRBV6-1 to TRBJ1-2; possible D gene TRBD1, 6 bases. This CDR3 has 14 amino acids. Germline V gives CDR1 MNHNS, CDR2 SASEGT. Trimming removed 6 bases at V and 7 bases at J, with 18 bases between. DNA for the CDR3: TGTGCCAGCAGGGCGACAGGTGGTCTTATTGGCTACACCTTC. Amino acids: CASRATGGLIGYTF.

The rearrangement uses TRBV28 and TRBJ2-7; 10 bases map to TRBD1. Germline-derived CDR1 and CDR2 are MDHEN and SYDVKM. J gave up 6 bases and V 5 bases, and 10 bases lay outside the gene matches. CDR3 length equals 15 residues. The CDR3 DNA follows: TGTGCCAGCAGTCCAGGACAGGGGGTGGGAGGCGAGCAGTACTTC. Translation gives CASSPGQGVGGEQYF. Based on the CDR3 plus reference TRBV28 and TRBJ2-7, the full variable domain is DVKVTQSSRYLVKRTGEKVFLECVQDMDHENMFWYRQDPGLGLRLIYFSYDVKMKEKGDIPEGYSVSREKKERFSLILESASTNQTSMYLCASSPGQGVGGEQYFGPGTRLTVT.

This chain joins TRBV7-2 and TRBJ2-7; 10 bases align to TRBD2. CDR3 length: 15 amino acids. Trimming cost V 3 bases and J 3 bases; bases outside gene matches: 5. Germline CDR1 and CDR2: SGHTA and FQGNSA. The CDR3 DNA follows: TGTGCCAGCAGCTTCTCCGGGACTAGCGTCTACGAGCAGTACTTC. Translated: CASSFSGTSVYEQYF. Full variable domain (outside the CDR3, taken from reference TRBV7-2 and TRBJ2-7): GAGVSQSPSNKVTEKGKDVELRCDPISGHTALYWYRQSLGQGLEFLIYFQGNSAPDKSGLPSDRFSAERTGGSVSTLTIQRTQQEDSAVYLCASSFSGTSVYEQYFGPGTRLTVT.

This clonotype was recorded at least ten times. The chain joins TRBV10-3 to TRBJ2-7; D gene unclear. Between the trimmed V and J ends, which lost 10 bases and 7 bases, there was a span of 23 bases. CDR3 size: 14 residues. Germline values: CDR1 ENHRY, CDR2 SYGVKD. CDR3 sequence (DNA): TGTGCCACCAGCCTTTTTCCCGAGAACAATGAGCAGTACTTC. Translated: CATSLFPENNEQYF.

This clonotype was detected many times. This chain connects TRBV25-1 to TRBJ2-7; D is tentatively TRBD1 or TRBD2 (6 bases each). The CDR3 has 16 amino acids. V lost 2 bases and J 3 bases, leaving 17 bases between the germline ends. The germline gives CDR1 MGHDK, CDR2 SYGVNS. The CDR3 DNA follows: TGTGCCAGCAGTGAACCCGGGCGGGACAAGTACTACGAGCAGTACTTC. Its translation: CASSEPGRDKYYEQYF.

Many counts were recorded for this clonotype. The chain employs TRBV4-1 and TRBJ2-7; no reliable D call. The CDR3 length is 14 residues. In germline, CDR1 is MGHRA, CDR2 YSYEKL. Deletions cut 1 base from V and 2 bases from J, with 9 bases between. CDR3 region: CASSQVALTYEQYF. DNA of the CDR3: TGCGCCAGCAGCCAAGTGGCCCTCACCTACGAGCAGTACTTC.

There are many counts of this clonotype. The genes are TRBV20-1 and TRBJ1-2; no clear D. From germline, CDR1 is DFQATT and CDR2 SNEGSKA (reference sequence). This CDR3 is built from 13 residues. The V gene lost 1 base and the J gene lost 2 bases, with 8 bases spanning the gap. The DNA for the CDR3 is TGCAGTGCTAGAGGCGCCGAAAACTATGGCTACACCTTC. The encoded protein is CSARGAENYGYTF.

This clonotype was seen at least ten times. This chain joins TRBV7-9 and TRBJ1-1; a weak D match, TRBD1 (5 bases). V lost 3 bases and J lost 4, with 12 bases in between. CDR1 is SEHNR, CDR2 FQNEAQ, per germline (reference sequence). The CDR3 spans 14 residues. DNA for the CDR3: TGTGCCAGCAGCTTGGAGGGTGGGACCACTGAAGCTTTCTTT. It is translated as CASSLEGGTTEAFF.

This chain joins TRBV28 and TRBJ1-6; D gene ambiguous. V lost 5 bases, J lost 4 bases, and 6 bases lay in between. CDR1 and CDR2 (germline): MDHEN, SYDVKM. The CDR3 consists of 13 residues. The CDR3 protein is CASSVGYNSPLHF. In DNA form, the CDR3 reads TGTGCCAGCAGTGTGGGTTATAATTCACCCCTCCACTTT.

This clonotype was detected ten times or more. This chain uses TRBV6-2 or TRBV6-3 with TRBJ1-2; D gene ambiguous. CDR3 size: 12 residues. The V end was cut by 6 bases, the J end by 5 bases, with 10 bases between. Germline V gene lookup returns CDR1 MNHEY and CDR2 SVGEGT. The CDR3 sequence is CASRPTTYGYTF. The CDR3 DNA reads TGTGCCAGCAGGCCAACCACGTATGGCTACACCTTC.

This clonotype has ten or more counts. The chain recombines TRBV19 with TRBJ2-7; D may correspond to TRBD1 or TRBD2 (5 bases each). Germline V gene lookup returns CDR1 LNHDA and CDR2 SQIVND (reference sequence). Trimming left V 4 bases short and J 4 bases short, with 17 bases between. CDR3 length: 15 amino acids. The CDR3 protein is CASSTYRGQVYEQYF. CDR3 coding DNA: TGTGCCAGTAGTACGTACCGGGGCCAGGTTTACGAGCAGTACTTC.

This clonotype was detected only once. The CDR3 DNA reads as TGTGCCAGCAGCTTAGGGCTTTCTGAATTGGGGTACGAGCAGTACTTC. This gives the protein CASSLGLSELGYEQYF. The chain has TRBV7-2 and TRBJ2-7; no clear D. V was shortened by 1 base and J by 4 bases, with 17 bases between the two germline ends. Germline V gene sequence: CDR1 SGHTA, CDR2 FQGNSA. The CDR3 has 16 residues.

This clonotype was seen ten or more times. This chain uses TRBV5-1 with TRBJ1-6; D call uncertain. Trimming cost V 4 bases and J 10 bases, with 15 bases left between them. The length of the CDR3 is 14 residues. Germline V lookup: CDR1 SGHRS, CDR2 YFSETQ. The DNA of the CDR3 is TGCGCCAGCAGCCCGAAGTATGAGGGCTCACCCCTCCACTTT. It yields the protein CASSPKYEGSPLHF.

The chain uses TRBV6-5 and TRBJ2-5; 7 nucleotides agree with TRBD2. Germline V gene data show CDR1 as MNHEY and CDR2 as SVGAGI. J lost 1 base, V lost 2 bases, and 4 bases had no gene match. This CDR3 has 15 residues. As DNA, the CDR3 is TGTGCCAGCAGTTACACGCCGGGGGGCCAAGAGACCCAGTACTTC. Its translation: CASSYTPGGQETQYF.

At least ten counts were recorded for this clonotype. The CDR3 sequence: CASIPRWGVLTNTEAFF. The CDR3 nucleotides are TGTGCCAGCATTCCCCGGTGGGGGGTACTTACGAACACTGAAGCTTTCTTT. The chain is built from TRBV6-1 and TRBJ1-1; D is perhaps TRBD1 (5 bases). The germline V gene has CDR1 MNHNS and CDR2 SASEGT. The CDR3 sequence is 17 residues long. V gave up 7 bases and J gave up 1 base, with 22 bases separating them.

This clonotype was counted at least ten times. The chain links TRBV28 to TRBJ2-7; TRBD1 aligns across 7 bases. V lost 3 bases, J lost 4 bases, and 6 bases stayed unmatched. CDR1 and CDR2 from the germline V gene are MDHEN and SYDVKM. CDR3 length equals 14 residues. CDR3 residues: CASSLSGGRYEQYF. In nucleotides, the CDR3 is TGTGCCAGCAGTTTGTCAGGGGGTAGATACGAGCAGTACTTC.

This clonotype was detected many times. The rearrangement joins TRBV6-1 to TRBJ1-1, with D uncertain. The CDR3 length is 13 residues. Germline assignment: CDR1 MNHNS and CDR2 SASEGT. Between the trimmed V and J ends, which lost 1 base and 0 bases, there was a span of 3 bases. The CDR3 bases are TGTGCCAGCAGTGAAGGCCTGAACACTGAAGCTTTCTTT. Translation: CASSEGLNTEAFF.

In nucleotides, the CDR3 is TGTGCCAGCAGTTACTCAAGGGACCACGAGCAGTACTTC. Protein product: CASSYSRDHEQYF. The rearrangement joins TRBV6-5 to TRBJ2-7; D is perhaps TRBD1 or TRBD2 (5 bases each). This CDR3 spans 13 amino acids. CDR1 and CDR2 (germline): MNHEY, SVGAGI. With 0 bases removed from V and 5 bases from J, the gap between germline ends came to 8 bases.

This clonotype showed up many times. The chain combines TRBV6-1 with TRBJ1-3; 7 positions match TRBD1. V lost 6 bases and J lost 0; bases outside the gene matches: 8. The CDR3 extends over 16 amino acids. Germline CDR1 and CDR2: MNHNS and SASEGT. The CDR3 DNA reads as TGTGCCAGCAGATTGACAGGGACGAACTCTGGAAACACCATATATTTT. It encodes CASRLTGTNSGNTIYF.

This clonotype was picked up many times. This chain connects TRBV6-2 or TRBV6-3 to TRBJ2-6, with 7 bases that match TRBD1. The trim removed 4 bases at V and 3 bases at J, leaving 9 bases unmatched. CDR1 and CDR2 from the germline V gene are MNHEY and SVGEGT. The length of the CDR3 is 17 residues. The CDR3 region has the DNA TGTGCCAGCAGTTCCCCAGGGGGAATCCATGGGGCCAACGTCCTGACTTTC. Translated: CASSSPGGIHGANVLTF.